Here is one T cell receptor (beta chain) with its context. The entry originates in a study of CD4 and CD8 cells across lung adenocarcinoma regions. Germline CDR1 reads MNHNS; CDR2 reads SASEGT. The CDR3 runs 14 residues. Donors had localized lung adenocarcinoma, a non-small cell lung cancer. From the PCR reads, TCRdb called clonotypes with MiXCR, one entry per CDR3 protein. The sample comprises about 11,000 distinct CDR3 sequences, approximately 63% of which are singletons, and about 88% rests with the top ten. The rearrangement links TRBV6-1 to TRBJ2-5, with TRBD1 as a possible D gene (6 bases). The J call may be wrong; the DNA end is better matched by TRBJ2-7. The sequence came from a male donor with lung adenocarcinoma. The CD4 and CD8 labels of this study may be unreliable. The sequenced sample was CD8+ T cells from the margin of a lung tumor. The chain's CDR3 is CASRETTGWYEQYF. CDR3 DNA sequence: TGTGCCAGCAGAGAGACTACAGGGTGGTACGAGCAGTACTTC.